One and the same sample provided the 24 T cell receptor beta chains below, sequenced in a study of identical twins. In TCRdb, the 5' RACE reads were re-called with MiXCR into one record per CDR3 protein. The table lists under 300,000 distinct CDR3 sequences, more than 13% of them singletons. Sequenced material: memory (CD45RO+) T cells sorted from blood. The receptor source for this set is a woman under 30 in good health.

The V call is TRBV6-5, the J call TRBJ1-4; D might be TRBD1 (5 bases). The CDR3 contains 15 residues. V lost 4 bases and J 7 bases, leaving 16 bases between the germline ends. The V gene's germline CDR1 is MNHEY and CDR2 SVGAGI. Written as DNA, the CDR3 is TGTGCCAGCAGTTGGGACGGGATGGGTCGTGAAAAACTGTTTTTT. This gives the protein CASSWDGMGREKLFF.

J is TRBJ2-1 and V is TRBV7-2; D is unresolved. V was shortened by 5 bases and J by 7 bases, with 9 bases between the two germline ends. The CDR3 is made up of 12 amino acids. In germline, CDR1 is SGHTA, CDR2 FQGNSA. The CDR3 DNA sequence: TGTGCCAGCAGCCTGCATCTGAATGAGCAGTTCTTC. It specifies CASSLHLNEQFF.

This clonotype has a count of ten or more. The CDR3 reads CSAGQGFEAFF. The CDR3 coding sequence is TGCAGCGCCGGACAAGGCTTTGAAGCTTTCTTT. The chain recombines TRBV29-1 with TRBJ1-1, with D possibly being TRBD1 (5 bases). This CDR3 contains 11 residues. V gave up 7 bases and J gave up 7 bases, with 13 bases separating them. Germline assignment: CDR1 SQVTM and CDR2 ANQGSEA.

This clonotype was observed a handful of times. This sequence joins TRBV6-2 or TRBV6-3 and TRBJ1-1, with D hard to call. Germline V gene data show CDR1 as MNHEY and CDR2 as SVGEGT. The CDR3 extends over 13 amino acids. The V end was cut by 4 bases, the J end by 4 bases, with 10 bases between. The CDR3 spells CASSWVAATEAFF. In DNA, the CDR3 is TGTGCCAGCAGTTGGGTAGCGGCCACTGAAGCTTTCTTT.

This clonotype was counted a few times. The chain couples TRBV20-1 to TRBJ2-4, with 11 nucleotides matching TRBD2. CDR1 and CDR2 (germline): DFQATT, SNEGSKA (reference sequence). V shed 2 bases, J shed 6 bases, and the junction held 6 bases outside the gene matches. The CDR3 extends over 15 amino acids. In DNA, the CDR3 is TGCAGTGCTAGAACCGGGACTAGCGGTGTAAACATTCAGTACTTC. It yields the protein CSARTGTSGVNIQYF.

Only a few counts were recorded for this clonotype. The rearrangement links TRBV5-8 to TRBJ2-7; D might be TRBD2 (7 bases). V lost 4 bases, J lost 9 bases, and 20 bases lay in between. From germline, CDR1 is SGHTS and CDR2 YDEGEE. This CDR3 is 14 amino acids long. The CDR3 reads CASSRGGIRVRQYF. In DNA form, the CDR3 reads TGTGCCAGCAGCAGGGGGGGTATAAGGGTGCGGCAGTACTTC.

This clonotype was seen only once. J is TRBJ1-6 and V is TRBV20-1, with D tentatively TRBD1 (5 bases). The V gene's germline CDR1 is DFQATT and CDR2 SNEGSKA (reference sequence). This CDR3 has 16 amino acids. V dropped 3 bases and J dropped 3 bases, with 15 bases sitting between them. The CDR3 sequence is CSARIPGLRYNSPLHF. The CDR3 coding sequence is TGCAGTGCTAGGATCCCGGGACTACGCTATAATTCACCCCTCCACTTT.

This clonotype showed up many times. The J gene is TRBJ2-1, the V gene TRBV3-1; 10 nucleotides line up with TRBD2. This CDR3 has 17 residues. Germline V gives CDR1 LGHDT, CDR2 YNNKEL (reference sequence). V shed 2 bases and J 3 bases; nucleotides not matched to a gene: 7. CDR3 sequence: CASSQSASSGGYNEQFF. The CDR3 DNA follows: TGTGCCAGCAGCCAAAGTGCCTCTAGCGGGGGCTACAATGAGCAGTTCTTC.

This clonotype has at least ten counts. The rearrangement uses TRBV29-1 and TRBJ2-3; tentative D call: TRBD2 (5 bases). Germline CDR1 is SQVTM and CDR2 is ANQGSEA. V was trimmed by 2 bases and J by 9 bases, leaving 15 bases between them. The CDR3 totals 13 residues. This CDR3 reads CSVEISLAGTQYF. DNA of the CDR3: TGCAGCGTTGAAATATCGCTAGCCGGCACGCAGTATTTT.

This clonotype was counted a few times. The CDR3 nucleotides read TGTGCCAGCAGCCATATGGGGGATAATTCACCCCTCCACTTT. It translates to CASSHMGDNSPLHF. The V call is TRBV3-1, the J call TRBJ1-6, with D possibly TRBD1 on 5 matching bases. The germline V gene encodes CDR1 LGHDT and CDR2 YNNKEL (reference sequence). CDR3 size: 14 residues. The V and J ends lost 3 bases and 5 bases respectively, with 8 bases between them.

This clonotype was detected a few times. The chain links TRBV5-1 to TRBJ2-1; D gene unclear. This CDR3 spans 13 amino acids. CDR1 SGHRS and CDR2 YFSETQ come from the germline V gene. The V and J ends lost 2 bases and 5 bases respectively, with 8 bases between them. CDR3 sequence (DNA): TGCGCCAGCAGCTTAACTGGGAACAATGAGCAGTTCTTC. This codes for CASSLTGNNEQFF.

This clonotype was counted between two and nine times. The CDR3: CASSSRMSGANVLTF. The CDR3 DNA reads TGTGCCAGCAGCTCCCGGATGTCTGGGGCCAACGTCCTGACTTTC. V usage is TRBV7-3 and J usage is TRBJ2-6; D not certain. Trimming left V 4 bases short and J 1 base short, with 8 bases between. This CDR3 region has 15 residues. Germline loops: CDR1 SGHTA, CDR2 FQGTGA.

This clonotype has a handful of counts. The V and J genes are TRBV19 and TRBJ1-5; 8 nucleotides line up with TRBD1. CDR3 length equals 16 residues. With V trimmed by 5 bases and J by 6 bases, 12 bases remained unmatched. Germline V gene lookup returns CDR1 LNHDA and CDR2 SQIVND (reference sequence). CDR3 protein: CASSPLDRAEIQPQHF. The DNA of the CDR3 is TGTGCCAGTAGTCCTCTGGACAGGGCGGAAATTCAGCCCCAGCATTTT.

The CDR3 DNA follows: TGTGCCAGCAGCCTTTCCCACGGACGGCCGTACTACGAGCAGTACTTC. It encodes CASSLSHGRPYYEQYF. J is TRBJ2-7 and V is TRBV21-1; TRBD2, the table's D call, lacks a check against the DNA. TRBV21-1 is reported as a pseudogene. CDR3 size: 16 residues.

This clonotype has a handful of counts. This rearrangement joins TRBV11-2 to TRBJ2-1, with D possibly matching TRBD1 (6 bases). This CDR3 comprises 18 residues. V dropped 4 bases and J dropped 0 bases, with 19 bases sitting between them. Germline V lookup: CDR1 SGHAT, CDR2 FQNNGV. CDR3 sequence (DNA): TGTGCCAGCAGCTACCCCCAGTCGGGACACCACTCCTACAATGAGCAGTTCTTC. Its translation: CASSYPQSGHHSYNEQFF.

Many counts were recorded for this clonotype. The rearrangement uses TRBV5-5 and TRBJ1-1, with D maybe TRBD1 (5 bases). The germline V and J ends were trimmed by 0 bases and 5 bases, with 14 bases remaining between them. CDR3 length: 15 amino acids. Germline loops: CDR1 SGHKS, CDR2 YYEKEE (reference sequence). The CDR3 region has the DNA TGTGCCAGCAGCTTGGCCGGGGCAGTCGATACTGAAGCTTTCTTT. Translating it yields CASSLAGAVDTEAFF.

The chain recombines TRBV12-3 or TRBV12-4 with TRBJ2-1, with unresolved D. The length of the CDR3 is 13 residues. Trimming removed 3 bases at V and 8 bases at J, with 11 bases between. CDR3 sequence reads: CASSLGQAYEQFF. The CDR3 coding sequence is TGTGCCAGCAGTTTGGGCCAGGCGTATGAGCAGTTCTTC.

The chain joins TRBV5-5 to TRBJ2-3; TRBD2 matches at 7 bases. The CDR3 loop spans 16 amino acids. V dropped 3 bases and J dropped 1; count of bases not matched to a gene: 8. CDR1 SGHKS and CDR2 YYEKEE come from the germline V gene (reference sequence). The CDR3 reads CASSWGGVKGTDTQYF. Here the CDR3 DNA reads TGTGCCAGCAGCTGGGGGGGGGTAAAGGGCACAGATACGCAGTATTTT.

This clonotype was observed a handful of times. The chain links TRBV6-2 or TRBV6-3 to TRBJ1-2, with D possibly matching TRBD1 (5 bases). The V gene lost 6 bases and the J gene lost 1 base, with 12 bases spanning the gap. The CDR3 has 14 amino acids. Germline CDR1 and CDR2: MNHEY and SVGEGT. CDR3 coding DNA: TGTGCCAGCAGGACCGGGACCCTTAACTATGGCTACACCTTC. Translation gives CASRTGTLNYGYTF.

This clonotype showed up just a few times. The chain is built from TRBV6-2 or TRBV6-3 and TRBJ2-1; 13 bases are shared with TRBD2. This CDR3 contains 15 residues. Germline trimming cut 8 bases from V and 8 bases from J; bases unmatched to any gene: 9. CDR1 is MNHEY and CDR2 is SVGEGT in the germline V gene. CDR3 region: CASLGLAGAGDEQFF. CDR3 in DNA: TGTGCCAGCCTCGGACTAGCGGGGGCGGGCGATGAGCAGTTCTTC.

This clonotype has a count of ten or more. The genes are TRBV6-1 and TRBJ2-1, with D possibly being TRBD1 (6 bases). Germline V gene data show CDR1 as MNHNS and CDR2 as SASEGT. CDR3 size: 14 residues. Trimming cost V 8 bases and J 5 bases, with 16 bases left between them. The CDR3 DNA reads TGTGCCAGCCGAAGGACAGATGGGAACAATGAGCAGTTCTTC. Translated, it gives CASRRTDGNNEQFF.

This clonotype was observed a handful of times. The V gene is TRBV11-2, the J gene TRBJ2-7; the D is unclear. There are 15 residues in the CDR3. The V and J ends lost 2 bases and 2 bases respectively, with 13 bases between them. Looked up from germline, CDR1 is SGHAT and CDR2 is FQNNGV. As DNA, the CDR3 is TGTGCCAGCAGCTTACCTCGGGCGGCTACCTACGAGCAGTACTTC. This translates into CASSLPRAATYEQYF.

CDR3 amino acids: CASSLDGEGYEQYF. CDR3 in DNA: TGCGCCAGCAGCTTGGATGGTGAGGGCTACGAGCAGTACTTC. This sequence joins TRBV5-1 and TRBJ2-7; tentative D call: TRBD2 (5 bases). The CDR3 totals 14 residues. Deletions cut 0 bases from V and 3 bases from J, with 10 bases between. Looked up from germline, CDR1 is SGHRS and CDR2 is YFSETQ.

In its sample, this clonotype was seen a few times. This chain uses TRBV6-5 with TRBJ2-3, with D uncertain. Per the germline V gene, CDR1 is MNHEY and CDR2 is SVGAGI. V lost 4 bases, J lost 4 bases, and 6 bases lay in between. This CDR3 region has 12 residues. CDR3 loop: CASSSSADTQYF. The CDR3 DNA is TGTGCCAGCAGTTCTAGTGCAGATACGCAGTATTTT.